Each of the 8 T cell receptor beta chains below was sequenced from the same sample in a study of blood T cell repertoires in COVID-19. TCRdb's table, derived via immunoSEQ multiplex PCR, lists solely in-frame clones and lacks some. The table records 150,000 to 200,000 clones, roughly 83% of them present only once. Specimen: peripheral blood. The receptors come from a woman between 40 and 50 years old with COVID-19, enrolled during active disease.

This clone was seen a handful of times. This chain uses TRBV30 with TRBJ2-3; 12 positions match TRBD1. The CDR3 extends over 15 amino acids. With 7 bases clipped from V and 5 bases from J, the junction kept 10 bases outside the gene matches. In germline, CDR1 is GTSNPN, CDR2 SVGIG (reference sequence). The CDR3 DNA reads TGTGCCTACACTCCGGGACAGGGGGCTAGAGATACGCAGTATTTT. This gives the protein CAYTPGQGARDTQYF.

The rearrangement joins TRBV19 to TRBJ1-2; TRBD1 agrees at 7 bases. Trimming cost V 5 bases and J 1 base; bases outside gene matches: 7. The CDR3 is 15 amino acids. Germline V lookup: CDR1 LNHDA, CDR2 SQIVND (reference sequence). In DNA form, the CDR3 reads TGTGCCAGTAGTGCTCTTAGGGACAGTAACTATGGCTACACCTTC. Protein: CASSALRDSNYGYTF.

The sample holds a few counts of this clone. Here the CDR3 reads CASSPTAGPNLQYF. For the CDR3, the DNA is TGCGCCAGCAGCCCCACAGCGGGACCCAACCTCCAGTACTTC. This chain uses TRBV5-1 with TRBJ2-7, with 7 nucleotides matching TRBD2. The CDR3 extends over 14 amino acids. Unmatched junction bases numbered 14, after V lost 4 bases and J lost 10 bases. The germline gives CDR1 SGHRS, CDR2 YFSETQ.

The chain is built from TRBV28 and TRBJ1-1; 10 positions agree with TRBD1. Trimming at V came to 6 bases and at J to 3 bases, leaving 4 bases not matched to a gene. Germline CDR1 and CDR2: MDHEN and SYDVKM. This CDR3 is built from 14 residues. The CDR3 nucleotides are TGTGCCAGCAGCGGCGGGACAGGGGACACTGAAGCTTTCTTT. Translated: CASSGGTGDTEAFF. Using reference TRBV28 and TRBJ1-1 for the parts outside the CDR3, the full variable domain is DVKVTQSSRYLVKRTGEKVFLECVQDMDHENMFWYRQDPGLGLRLIYFSYDVKMKEKGDIPEGYSVSREKKERFSLILESASTNQTSMYLCASSGGTGDTEAFFGQGTRLTVV.

The rearrangement uses TRBV29-1 and TRBJ1-5; D call uncertain. The germline V gene encodes CDR1 SQVTM and CDR2 ANQGSEA. This CDR3 region has 14 residues. V shed 4 bases and J shed 1 base, with 11 bases lying between them. For the CDR3, the DNA is TGCAGCGTTGCCCTTGTCGGGAGCAATCAGCCCCAGCATTTT. This codes for CSVALVGSNQPQHF.

The rearrangement joins TRBV4-2 to TRBJ2-7; 10 bases match TRBD1. Germline V CDR1 and CDR2: LGHNA, YNFKEQ. J gave up 1 base and V 1 base, and 10 bases lay outside the gene matches. There are 18 residues in the CDR3. The CDR3 spells CASSQVETGGTFSYEQYF. CDR3 bases: TGTGCCAGCAGCCAAGTTGAGACAGGGGGCACCTTTTCCTACGAGCAGTACTTC.

J is TRBJ1-1 and V is TRBV2; D is perhaps TRBD1 (5 bases). With 6 bases removed from V and 2 bases from J, the gap between germline ends came to 31 bases. Germline V gene sequence: CDR1 SNHLY, CDR2 FYNNEI. This CDR3 is built from 20 residues. CDR3: CASRSQRLASGWTPNTEAFF. CDR3 coding DNA: TGTGCCAGCAGGAGTCAGCGCTTAGCTTCTGGATGGACACCTAACACTGAAGCTTTCTTT.

The J gene is TRBJ2-2, the V gene TRBV10-3; 9 bases fit TRBD2. The CDR3 is 16 residues long. The germline V gene encodes CDR1 ENHRY and CDR2 SYGVKD. The V and J ends lost 4 bases and 0 bases, in that order; junction bases with no gene match: 3. The CDR3 nucleotides are TGTGCCATCAGTGGACTAGCGGAGTCGAACACCGGGGAGCTGTTTTTT. Amino acids: CAISGLAESNTGELFF.